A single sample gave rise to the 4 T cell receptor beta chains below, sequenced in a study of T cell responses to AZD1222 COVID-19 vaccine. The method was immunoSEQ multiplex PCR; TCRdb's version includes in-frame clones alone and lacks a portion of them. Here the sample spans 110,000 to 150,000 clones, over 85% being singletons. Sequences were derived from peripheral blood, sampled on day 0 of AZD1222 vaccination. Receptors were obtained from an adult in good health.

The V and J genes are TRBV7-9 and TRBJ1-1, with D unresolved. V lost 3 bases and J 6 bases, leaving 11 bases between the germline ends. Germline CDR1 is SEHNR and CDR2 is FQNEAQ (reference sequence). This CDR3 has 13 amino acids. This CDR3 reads CASSFEEGPEAFF. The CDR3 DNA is TGTGCCAGCAGCTTTGAGGAAGGGCCTGAAGCTTTCTTT.

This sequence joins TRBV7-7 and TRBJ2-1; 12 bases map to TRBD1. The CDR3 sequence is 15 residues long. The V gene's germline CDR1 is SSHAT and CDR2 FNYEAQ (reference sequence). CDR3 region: CASAKGQGASNEQFF. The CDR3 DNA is TGTGCTAGCGCAAAGGGACAGGGGGCGTCCAATGAGCAGTTCTTC.

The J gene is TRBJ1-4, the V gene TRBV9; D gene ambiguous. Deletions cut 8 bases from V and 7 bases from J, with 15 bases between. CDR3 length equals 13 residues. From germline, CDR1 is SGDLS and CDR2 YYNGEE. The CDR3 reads CARGGHVVEKLFF. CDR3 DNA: TGTGCCAGGGGCGGGCACGTGGTTGAAAAACTGTTTTTT. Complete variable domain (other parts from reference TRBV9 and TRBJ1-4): DSGVTQTPKHLITATGQRVTLRCSPRSGDLSVYWYQQSLDQGLQFLIQYYNGEERAKGNILERFSAQQFPDLHSELNLSSLELGDSALYFCARGGHVVEKLFFGSGTQLSVL.

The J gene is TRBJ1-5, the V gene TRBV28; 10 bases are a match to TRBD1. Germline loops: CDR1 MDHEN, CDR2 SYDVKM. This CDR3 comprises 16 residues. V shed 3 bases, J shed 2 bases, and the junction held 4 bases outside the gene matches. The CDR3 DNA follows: TGTGCCAGCAGTTTGGGGACAGGGGCTGGCAATCAGCCCCAGCATTTT. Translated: CASSLGTGAGNQPQHF.